The following is a TCR beta chain sequence with its context. This entry comes from a study of long-term antiretroviral therapy in people with HIV. CDR3 length: 18 amino acids. Trimming pared 5 bases from V and 4 bases from J, leaving 26 bases between. Germline V lookup: CDR1 SGHTA, CDR2 FQGTGA. The assay, immunoSEQ v3.0, was run at survey level. Using immunoSEQ multiplex PCR, the repertoire was profiled, and TCRdb retains in-frame clones only, with some absent. The sample shows 35,000 to 40,000 clones, about 93% of them seen only once. Sequencing used unsorted PBMCs, obtained 4.1 years after starting antiretroviral therapy. This chain connects TRBV7-3 to TRBJ2-5; a possible D gene is TRBD1 (6 bases). The sequence came from a woman in her 50s with HIV. The CDR3 DNA is TGTGCCAGCAGCCCCCGTGGGGACACATCCTTTTGGGGAGAGACCCAGTACTTC. Protein product: CASSPRGDTSFWGETQYF. Filled out from reference TRBV7-3 and TRBJ2-5, the complete variable domain reads GAGVSQTPSNKVTEKGKYVELRCDPISGHTALYWYRQSLGQGPEFLIYFQGTGAADDSGLPNDRFFAVRPEGSVSTLKIQRTERGDSAVYLCASSPRGDTSFWGETQYFGPGTRLLVL.